A single sample gave rise to the 25 T cell receptor beta chains below, sequenced in a study of molecular identifiers for immune sequencing clone quantification (dated by TCRdb to the late 2010s). Library construction relied on PCR. The run used a NextSeq 500. The public sequencing data were trimmed at Q25 with fastp and processed into clonotypes with MiXCR by TCRdb, which kept only in-frame beta chains. Here each entry gathers all rows of one CDR3 protein and keeps the most common genes and DNA. For this sample there are some 580,000 distinct CDR3 sequences; about 25% appear just once. Approximately 0.75% of the sample is held by the ten biggest clonotypes. The sequencing sample was made of naive CD8+ T cells from blood, with Jurkat cell RNA spiked in. The cell subset or site label, read with the paper, signifies: FACS-sorted CD8+CD4-CCR7+CD45RA+ naive T cells. The origin of the receptors is a human donor in good health. Some libraries in this study had Jurkat cell RNA spiked in.

The V call is TRBV7-8, the J call TRBJ2-5, with D tentatively TRBD2 (6 bases). The length of the CDR3 is 12 residues. Germline V gene sequence: CDR1 SGHVS, CDR2 FQNEAQ. Trimming removed 7 bases at V and 5 bases at J, with 11 bases between. Here the CDR3 reads CASNDRGETQYF. DNA of the CDR3: TGTGCCAGCAACGATCGGGGGGAGACCCAGTACTTC.

The V and J genes are TRBV7-6 and TRBJ1-5; the D is unclear. The CDR3 has 14 amino acids. V lost 5 bases and J lost 6, with 14 bases in between. Germline CDR1 SGHVS, CDR2 FNYEAQ. CDR3 in amino acids: CASSLRLTSQPQHF. CDR3 coding DNA: TGTGCCAGCAGCCTAAGGTTGACGAGTCAGCCCCAGCATTTT.

The rearrangement joins TRBV12-3 or TRBV12-4 to TRBJ2-3, with D unclear. The CDR3 is 14 residues long. Trimming stripped 6 bases from V and 0 bases from J, with 10 bases between. CDR3 sequence: CASRRTDSTDTQYF. Here the CDR3 DNA reads TGTGCCAGCAGGCGGACGGACAGCACAGATACGCAGTATTTT.

A remark on this clonotype: A much larger clone is a single base away; this may be a read error. V gene TRBV12-3 or TRBV12-4 combines with J gene TRBJ2-3; possibly TRBD1 for D (5 bases). The CDR3 extends over 14 amino acids. Between the trimmed V and J ends, which lost 4 bases and 2 bases, there was a span of 10 bases. CDR3 sequence (DNA): TGTGCCAGCAGTTACCAGACAGCCACAGATACGCAGTATTTT. Amino acid sequence: CASSYQTATDTQYF.

The V and J genes are TRBV30 and TRBJ1-1; D is unclear. The germline CDR1 and CDR2 sequences are GTSNPN and SVGIG (reference sequence). V lost 1 base, J lost 1 base, and 4 bases lay in between. The CDR3 runs 12 residues. CDR3 sequence (DNA): TGTGCCTGGAGTGAAAAGAACACTGAAGCTTTCTTT. Protein product: CAWSEKNTEAFF.

This clonotype was seen ten or more times. The rearrangement joins TRBV28 to TRBJ2-3, with 11 bases that match TRBD2. Unmatched junction bases numbered 6, after V lost 6 bases and J lost 4 bases. CDR1 MDHEN and CDR2 SYDVKM come from the germline V gene. The CDR3 loop spans 15 amino acids. CDR3 in DNA: TGTGCCAGCAGCACAGGGACTAGCGGAGCAGATACGCAGTATTTT. This sequence encodes CASSTGTSGADTQYF.

This clonotype was picked up a small number of times. V gene TRBV6-5 combines with J gene TRBJ2-1; D might be TRBD2 (7 bases). CDR3 length: 16 amino acids. With 0 bases removed from V and 2 bases from J, the gap between germline ends came to 11 bases. Germline V lookup: CDR1 MNHEY, CDR2 SVGAGI. The CDR3 DNA is TGTGCCAGCAGTTACTCTACAGGGACTACCTACAATGAGCAGTTCTTC. Its translation is CASSYSTGTTYNEQFF.

At least ten counts were recorded for this clonotype. This chain connects TRBV4-1 to TRBJ1-1; D gene ambiguous. The germline V and J ends were trimmed by 1 base and 6 bases, with 12 bases remaining between them. CDR3 length: 14 residues. The V gene's germline CDR1 is MGHRA and CDR2 YSYEKL. The CDR3 bases are TGCGCCAGCAGCCAAGTAGACGGATTTTCTGAAGCTTTCTTT. Translated: CASSQVDGFSEAFF.

A remark on this clonotype: A much larger clone sits a single nucleotide away, making a read error possible. The CDR3 does not end in the conserved phenylalanine or tryptophan, so this is likely a read error. The chain combines TRBV29-1 with TRBJ1-1; 8 bases match TRBD1. CDR1 is SQVTM, CDR2 ANQGSEA, per germline. Trimming at V came to 2 bases and at J to 7 bases, leaving 0 bases not matched to a gene. This CDR3 region has 11 residues. The DNA for the CDR3 is TGCAGCGTTGAAACAGGGGGTGAAGCTTTCTCT. Amino acids: CSVETGGEAFS.

This clonotype was counted many times. The V and J genes are TRBV27 and TRBJ2-2, with 8 bases that match TRBD1. The CDR3 has 16 amino acids. Germline CDR1 MNHEY, CDR2 SMNVEV (reference sequence). Trimming cost V 5 bases and J 2 bases; bases outside gene matches: 7. The CDR3 coding sequence is TGTGCCAGCAGTCTGACAGGGGACTTAAACACCGGGGAGCTGTTTTTT. Its translation is CASSLTGDLNTGELFF.

This rearrangement joins TRBV4-1 to TRBJ2-5; 12 nucleotides match TRBD2. The length of the CDR3 is 20 residues. Looked up from germline, CDR1 is MGHRA and CDR2 is YSYEKL. V lost 0 bases, J lost 0 bases, and 11 bases stayed unmatched. The CDR3 loop reads CASSQDSILAGGPYQETQYF. The CDR3 region has the DNA TGCGCCAGCAGCCAAGATTCTATACTAGCGGGGGGTCCGTACCAAGAGACCCAGTACTTC.

The rearrangement links TRBV27 to TRBJ1-6; the D is unclear. The CDR3 runs to 13 residues. The V gene's germline CDR1 is MNHEY and CDR2 SMNVEV (reference sequence). Trimming removed 4 bases from V and 7 bases from J, with 8 bases in between. The CDR3 DNA sequence: TGTGCCAGCAGTTACCAGACAAATTCACCCCTCCACTTT. This translates into CASSYQTNSPLHF.

In this sample, this clonotype turned up once. A read error may account for a junction end that differs from germline. The DNA of the CDR3 is TGTGCCAGCAGTTGGACTAGCGCCCAGGAGACCCAGTGCTTC. Translating gives CASSWTSAQETQCF. V and J are TRBV6-2 or TRBV6-3 and TRBJ2-5, with 9 bases aligning to TRBD2. CDR3 length: 14 residues. The germline V gene encodes CDR1 MNHEY and CDR2 SVGEGT.

The chain couples TRBV20-1 to TRBJ2-1; perhaps TRBD2 as D (5 bases). V dropped 0 bases and J dropped 4 bases, with 10 bases sitting between them. Per the germline V gene, CDR1 is DFQATT and CDR2 is SNEGSKA (reference sequence). The CDR3 loop spans 14 amino acids. The DNA of the CDR3 is TGCAGTGCTAGAGAATGGACGGGATACAATGAGCAGTTCTTC. Amino acid sequence: CSAREWTGYNEQFF.

The chain carries TRBV12-3 or TRBV12-4 and TRBJ2-2; D is unclear. This CDR3 has 18 amino acids. Trimming removed 3 bases at V and 7 bases at J, with 24 bases between. CDR3 residues: CASSFFPEHLNLNGELFF. In nucleotides, the CDR3 is TGTGCCAGCAGTTTTTTCCCCGAACACCTCAATTTAAACGGGGAGCTGTTTTTT.

This rearrangement joins TRBV9 to TRBJ1-5; D perhaps matches TRBD1 (6 bases). The CDR3 has 14 amino acids. Trimming removed 2 bases at V and 3 bases at J, with 9 bases between. Germline CDR1 and CDR2: SGDLS and YYNGEE. In DNA form, the CDR3 reads TGTGCCAGCAGCGTTGGGGGGCCCAATCAGCCCCAGCATTTT. Its translation is CASSVGGPNQPQHF.

On this clonotype itself: With a much larger clone just one base away, this may be a read error. This chain links TRBV6-5 with TRBJ2-5; D unclear. The CDR3 length is 13 residues. With 7 bases removed from V and 4 bases from J, the gap between germline ends came to 13 bases. CDR1 is MNHEY, CDR2 SVGAGI, per germline. The CDR3 here is CASMSRSRETQYF. CDR3 sequence (DNA): TGTGCCAGCATGAGTCGGAGTCGAGAGACCCAGTACTTC.

Only a few counts were recorded for this clonotype. The genes are TRBV6-5 and TRBJ2-5; possibly TRBD2 for D (6 bases). Trimming removed 8 bases at V and 0 bases at J, with 22 bases between. The germline CDR1 and CDR2 sequences are MNHEY and SVGAGI. This CDR3 has 17 amino acids. As DNA, the CDR3 is TGTGCCAGCGGCGAGGAGATGGGCGGGGTTTACCAAGAGACCCAGTACTTC. Protein sequence: CASGEEMGGVYQETQYF.

The sample holds many counts of this clonotype. CDR3 sequence reads: CASSPWDSQNTDTQYF. Written as DNA, the CDR3 is TGTGCCAGCAGCCCTTGGGACTCTCAAAACACAGATACGCAGTATTTT. The chain carries TRBV7-9 and TRBJ2-3, with D perhaps matching TRBD2 (6 bases). The CDR3 extends over 16 amino acids. Trimming removed 5 bases from V and 2 bases from J, with 17 bases in between. The germline gives CDR1 SEHNR, CDR2 FQNEAQ (reference sequence).

This clonotype was counted ten times or more. The J gene is TRBJ2-2, the V gene TRBV7-9, with 12 nucleotides matching TRBD2. This CDR3 region has 15 residues. Germline trimming cut 6 bases from V and 6 bases from J; bases unmatched to any gene: 5. CDR1 is SEHNR, CDR2 FQNEAQ, per germline (reference sequence). In DNA form, the CDR3 reads TGTGCCAGCAGTTCGACTAGCGGGAGCGCCGGGGAGCTGTTTTTT. Protein: CASSSTSGSAGELFF. The entire variable domain, with the rest obtained from reference TRBV7-9 and TRBJ2-2, is as follows: DTGVSQNPRHKITKRGQNVTFRCDPISEHNRLYWYRQTLGQGPEFLTYFQNEAQLEKSRLLSDRFSAERPKGSFSTLEIQRTEQGDSAMYLCASSSTSGSAGELFFGEGSRLTVL.

The table lists this clonotype with a few counts. CDR3 protein: CASSPGTPSGRGYNEQFF. For the CDR3, the DNA is TGTGCCAGCAGTCCCGGGACCCCAAGCGGGAGGGGGTACAATGAGCAGTTCTTC. This chain connects TRBV28 to TRBJ2-1, with 10 bases that match TRBD2. The junction had 14 bases not matched to a gene; V was cut back by 5 bases and J by 4 bases. The germline V gene encodes CDR1 MDHEN and CDR2 SYDVKM. The CDR3 is 18 amino acids. The complete variable domain, with remaining parts taken from reference TRBV28 and TRBJ2-1, reads DVKVTQSSRYLVKRTGEKVFLECVQDMDHENMFWYRQDPGLGLRLIYFSYDVKMKEKGDIPEGYSVSREKKERFSLILESASTNQTSMYLCASSPGTPSGRGYNEQFFGPGTRLTVL.

This clonotype appeared many times. This chain uses TRBV4-1 with TRBJ1-1; D gene uncertain. Trimming took off 5 bases at V and 0 bases at J, with 13 bases between the two ends. The CDR3 runs to 15 residues. Germline V gives CDR1 MGHRA, CDR2 YSYEKL. The chain's CDR3 is CASSSIQAMNTEAFF. As DNA, the CDR3 is TGCGCCAGCAGCTCTATTCAGGCCATGAACACTGAAGCTTTCTTT.

This clonotype was counted at least ten times. This chain connects TRBV7-2 to TRBJ2-1, with D possibly being TRBD2 (6 bases). This CDR3 is built from 14 residues. Germline values: CDR1 SGHTA, CDR2 FQGNSA. Trimming left V 5 bases short and J 8 bases short, with 16 bases between. CDR3 nucleotide sequence: TGTGCCAGCAGCCAGAGGGACTCGTGGTATGAGCAGTTCTTC. The encoded protein is CASSQRDSWYEQFF.

The table lists this clonotype with many counts. The chain has TRBV3-1 and TRBJ1-2, with TRBD1 matching over 7 bases. The trim removed 0 bases at V and 3 bases at J, leaving 7 bases unmatched. The CDR3 is 16 residues long. Germline lookup yields CDR1 LGHDT and CDR2 YNNKEL (reference sequence). CDR3 sequence (DNA): TGTGCCAGCAGCCAAGATCTACAGGGGACACACTATGGCTACACCTTC. This sequence encodes CASSQDLQGTHYGYTF.

In this sample, this clonotype turned up many times. The chain combines TRBV6-5 with TRBJ2-3; TRBD2 agrees at 10 bases. The CDR3 has 18 residues. J was trimmed by 0 bases and V by 0 bases; bases with no gene match: 6. CDR1 and CDR2 from the germline V gene are MNHEY and SVGAGI. The CDR3 region is CASSYSTASGGSTDTQYF. The DNA for the CDR3 is TGTGCCAGCAGTTACTCGACGGCTAGCGGGGGAAGCACAGATACGCAGTATTTT.